This passage covers 9 T cell receptor beta chains from one sample sequenced in a study of T cells in Graves' hyperthyroidism and ophthalmopathy. The CDR3 regions of TCR beta were amplified from RNA transcripts. When the TCR CDR3 underwent first-round RT-PCR, the HTBI primer set was used. MiXCR, run by TCRdb on the multiplex PCR reads, gives a single entry per CDR3 protein. The data contain under 450,000 distinct CDR3 sequences, approximately 14% of them singletons. The sample was blood. The origin of the receptors is a woman younger than 30 with Graves' hyperthyroidism.

V gene TRBV4-3 combines with J gene TRBJ2-7; D is undetermined. V was clipped by 0 bases and J by 5 bases, with 17 bases between them. CDR3 length equals 16 residues. Germline V gene data show CDR1 as LGHNA and CDR2 as YSLEER. As DNA, the CDR3 is TGCGCCAGCAGCCAAGACCGGCAGGCGCTCGTCCACGAGCAGTACTTC. Its protein is CASSQDRQALVHEQYF.

The chain uses TRBV27 and TRBJ2-1, with 7 nucleotides matching TRBD2. Germline V gives CDR1 MNHEY, CDR2 SMNVEV (reference sequence). The V segment lost 3 bases and the J segment 1 base; nucleotides outside the gene matches: 3. CDR3 length: 15 residues. CDR3 sequence reads: CASSFWGGSYNEQFF. The CDR3 DNA reads as TGTGCCAGCAGTTTCTGGGGGGGTTCCTACAATGAGCAGTTCTTC.

This clonotype was detected ten times or more. The chain has TRBV6-2 or TRBV6-3 and TRBJ1-5; D remains ambiguous. The V gene's germline CDR1 is MNHEY and CDR2 SVGEGT. The CDR3 loop spans 14 amino acids. The V end was cut by 6 bases, the J end by 2 bases, with 11 bases between. The CDR3 loop reads CASRRLTGNQPQHF. Here the CDR3 DNA reads TGTGCCAGCAGGCGCCTTACAGGCAATCAGCCCCAGCATTTT.

This clonotype has at least ten counts. The chain couples TRBV7-8 to TRBJ2-7; D remains unclear. The CDR3 sequence is 17 residues long. V was pared by 2 bases and J by 3 bases, with 20 bases between. Germline V gene data show CDR1 as SGHVS and CDR2 as FQNEAQ. CDR3 bases: TGTGCCAGCAGCTTACTCCTTAGGGCCCCAGAGGACTACGAGCAGTACTTC. This codes for CASSLLLRAPEDYEQYF.

This clonotype came up many times. The V call is TRBV5-1, the J call TRBJ2-1; 11 bases line up with TRBD2. The CDR3 extends over 19 amino acids. The V gene's germline CDR1 is SGHRS and CDR2 YFSETQ. Unmatched junction bases numbered 10, after V lost 0 bases and J lost 2 bases. This CDR3 reads CASSLVALAGGVPYNEQFF. For the CDR3, the DNA is TGCGCCAGCAGCTTGGTAGCCTTAGCGGGAGGGGTTCCCTACAATGAGCAGTTCTTC.

This clonotype was seen many times. This chain joins TRBV7-2 and TRBJ2-7; D is unclear. Between the trimmed V and J ends, which lost 5 bases and 0 bases, there was a span of 8 bases. The CDR3 sequence is 13 residues long. Germline CDR1 and CDR2: SGHTA and FQGNSA. The CDR3 DNA reads TGTGCCAGCAGCCCCTCGACCTCCTACGAGCAGTACTTC. Translation: CASSPSTSYEQYF.

The genes are TRBV28 and TRBJ2-1, with 7 bases identical to TRBD2. With 5 bases clipped from V and 5 bases from J, the junction kept 6 bases outside the gene matches. Germline V CDR1 and CDR2: MDHEN, SYDVKM. The CDR3 is 14 residues long. The CDR3 DNA is TGTGCCAGCAGTGCTAGCGGAAAAGACAATGAGCAGTTCTTC. It encodes CASSASGKDNEQFF.

There are many counts of this clonotype. The V call is TRBV20-1, the J call TRBJ1-1; D perhaps matches TRBD1 (5 bases). The CDR3 is 13 amino acids. The V gene's germline CDR1 is DFQATT and CDR2 SNEGSKA (reference sequence). The ends were cut back, 5 bases at V and 0 bases at J, with 10 bases in the middle. In DNA, the CDR3 is TGCAGTGCTCATACAGGTATGAACACTGAAGCTTTCTTT. Residues: CSAHTGMNTEAFF.

In its sample, this clonotype was seen many times. V is TRBV28 and J is TRBJ2-1, with 7 bases that match TRBD2. This CDR3 has 16 amino acids. The V gene's germline CDR1 is MDHEN and CDR2 SYDVKM. V gave up 2 bases and J gave up 10 bases; unmatched junction bases: 14. The CDR3 region is CASSLGEGRSFGEQFF. The CDR3 region has the DNA TGTGCCAGCAGTTTAGGGGAGGGCAGAAGTTTTGGGGAGCAGTTCTTC. Full variable domain (rest looked up from reference TRBV28 and TRBJ2-1): DVKVTQSSRYLVKRTGEKVFLECVQDMDHENMFWYRQDPGLGLRLIYFSYDVKMKEKGDIPEGYSVSREKKERFSLILESASTNQTSMYLCASSLGEGRSFGEQFFGPGTRLTVL.